Listed below are T cell receptor beta chains from one sample, sequenced in a study of PD-1 blockade in mismatch repair-deficient tumors. The protocol was immunoSEQ multiplex PCR, while the TCRdb copy is restricted to in-frame clones and leaves out a portion. The repertoire consists of some 100,000 clones, with about four fifths occurring once and the leading ten covering roughly 6.3%. Source: peripheral blood, taken roughly 35 weeks after starting pembrolizumab. The receptors were gathered from an adult with mismatch repair-deficient cancer. The CDR3 runs from the conserved cysteine through the conserved F or W. Clone sizes are given selectively: once, few, many, or a class where the clone is expanded.

clone_size: .
v_call: TRBV5-3
cdr3_aa: CARSLGTGRRGVNTEAFF

clone_size: .
v_call: TRBV2
cdr3_aa: CASAVSYEQYF

clone_size: .
v_call: TRBV7-9
cdr3_aa: CASSPRTSGGSRDTQYF

clone_size: once
v_call: TRBV6-5
cdr3_aa: CASSPDRAEQYF

clone_size: .
v_call: TRBV12-5
cdr3_aa: CASAWGQGEAFF

clone_size: .
v_call: TRBV9
cdr3_aa: CASSPSAVYNEQFF

clone_size: .
v_call: TRBV19
cdr3_aa: CASNQVGQGYEQYF

clone_size: .
v_call: TRBV19
cdr3_aa: CASSGSGSSTEAFF

clone_size: once
v_call: TRBV30
cdr3_aa: CAWSVGTYEQYF

clone_size: .
v_call: TRBV10-3
cdr3_aa: CAISDGEGLFF

clone_size: once
v_call: TRBV7-2
cdr3_aa: CASSSAKTANYEQYF

clone_size: .
v_call: TRBV27
cdr3_aa: CASKSQGTYGYTF

clone_size: .
v_call: TRBV30
cdr3_aa: CASPRRVYGYTF

clone_size: .
v_call: TRBV9
cdr3_aa: CASSPSGAGADTQYF

clone_size: .
v_call: TRBV7-9
cdr3_aa: CASSSLLGTNTEAFF

clone_size: .
v_call: TRBV6-6
cdr3_aa: CASSYRTGKTEAFF

clone_size: .
v_call: TRBV4-2
cdr3_aa: CASSQEWTVTYEQYF

clone_size: once
v_call: TRBV6-1
cdr3_aa: CASSEGRLAGRRADTQYF

clone_size: .
v_call: TRBV6-5
cdr3_aa: CGAGGRLSGYTF

clone_size: .
v_call: TRBV5-1
cdr3_aa: CASSFYGTEETQYF

clone_size: .
v_call: TRBV2
cdr3_aa: CASKGWRATEAFF

clone_size: .
v_call: TRBV11-2
cdr3_aa: CASSIQGYEQYF

clone_size: .
v_call: TRBV7-2
cdr3_aa: CASSKNSGAAYEQYF

clone_size: .
v_call: TRBV7-2
cdr3_aa: CASSLRTGREKLFF

clone_size: .
v_call: TRBV7-2
cdr3_aa: CASSLGTSGRYEQYF

clone_size: .
v_call: TRBV11-2
cdr3_aa: CASSAGTGQFF

clone_size: .
v_call: TRBV7-9
cdr3_aa: CASTPGEGEMPTEAFF

clone_size: .
v_call: TRBV21-1
cdr3_aa: CASRMAGERDNEQFF

clone_size: .
v_call: TRBV27
cdr3_aa: CASSSRPGHLYEQYF

clone_size: few
v_call: TRBV19
cdr3_aa: CASSISNEQFF

clone_size: .
v_call: TRBV5-4
cdr3_aa: CASSLGSTDTQYF

clone_size: .
v_call: TRBV11-2
cdr3_aa: CASSPWLAGGSYNEQFF

clone_size: .
v_call: TRBV7-8
cdr3_aa: CASSAVIYEQYF

clone_size: .
v_call: TRBV29-1
cdr3_aa: CSGNRGQETQYF

clone_size: .
v_call: TRBV19
cdr3_aa: CASSISGSKSYNEQFF

clone_size: .
v_call: TRBV5-1
cdr3_aa: CASRPGVGQPQHF

clone_size: .
v_call: TRBV5-1
cdr3_aa: CASSLATGKETQYF

clone_size: .
v_call: TRBV28
cdr3_aa: CASSLGNEQYF

clone_size: .
v_call: TRBV19
cdr3_aa: CASSITGTRGKEDGYTF

clone_size: .
v_call: TRBV5-6
cdr3_aa: CASSQLGAETQYF

clone_size: .
v_call: TRBV2
cdr3_aa: CASEGRAYEQYF

clone_size: .
v_call: TRBV5-1
cdr3_aa: CASSPGTEAFF

clone_size: .
v_call: TRBV27
cdr3_aa: CASSLTLGTTRGFF

clone_size: .
v_call: TRBV5-6
cdr3_aa: CASRKEAGNTIYF

clone_size: .
v_call: TRBV7-8
cdr3_aa: CASSLDLGADTQYF

clone_size: .
v_call: TRBV5-6
cdr3_aa: CASSGVGLAGQETQYF

clone_size: .
v_call: TRBV11-2
cdr3_aa: CASSSGPLGSYEQYF

clone_size: .
v_call: TRBV5-4
cdr3_aa: CASSLGLDTQYF